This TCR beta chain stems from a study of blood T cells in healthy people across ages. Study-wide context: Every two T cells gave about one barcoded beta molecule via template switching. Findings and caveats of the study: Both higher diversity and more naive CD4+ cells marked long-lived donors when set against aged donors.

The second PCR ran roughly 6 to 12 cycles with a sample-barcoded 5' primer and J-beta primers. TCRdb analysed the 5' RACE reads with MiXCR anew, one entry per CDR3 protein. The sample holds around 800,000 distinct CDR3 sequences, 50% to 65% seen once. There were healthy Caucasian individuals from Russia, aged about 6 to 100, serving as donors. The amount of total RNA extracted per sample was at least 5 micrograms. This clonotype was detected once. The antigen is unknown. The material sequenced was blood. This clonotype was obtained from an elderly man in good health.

The CDR3 is CASSLIAGDEAGTQYF. For the CDR3, the DNA is TGTGCCAGCAGCCTAATAGCGGGAGACGAAGCAGGTACGCAGTATTTT. J is TRBJ2-3 and V is TRBV7-3; 9 bases fit TRBD2. The CDR3 is 16 amino acids. Germline CDR1 reads SGHTA; CDR2 reads FQGTGA. V shed 5 bases, J shed 8 bases, and the junction held 14 bases outside the gene matches. Supplemented by reference TRBV7-3 and TRBJ2-3, the full variable domain reads GAGVSQTPSNKVTEKGKYVELRCDPISGHTALYWYRQSLGQGPEFLIYFQGTGAADDSGLPNDRFFAVRPEGSVSTLKIQRTERGDSAVYLCASSLIAGDEAGTQYFGPGTRLTVL.